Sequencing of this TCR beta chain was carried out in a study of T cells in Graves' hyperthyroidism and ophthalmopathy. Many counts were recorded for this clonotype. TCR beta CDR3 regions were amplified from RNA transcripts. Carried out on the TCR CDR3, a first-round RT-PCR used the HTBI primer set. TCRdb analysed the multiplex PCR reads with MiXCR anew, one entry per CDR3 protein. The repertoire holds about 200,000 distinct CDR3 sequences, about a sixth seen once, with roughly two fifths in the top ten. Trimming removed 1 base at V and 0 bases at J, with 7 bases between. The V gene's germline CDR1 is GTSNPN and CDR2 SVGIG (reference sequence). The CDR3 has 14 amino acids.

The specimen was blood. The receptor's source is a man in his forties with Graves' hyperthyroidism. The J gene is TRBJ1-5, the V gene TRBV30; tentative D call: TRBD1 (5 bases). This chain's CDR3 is CAWSAGISNQPQHF. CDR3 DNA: TGTGCCTGGAGTGCAGGGATTAGCAATCAGCCCCAGCATTTT.